One and the same sample provided the 16 T cell receptor beta chains below, sequenced in a study of blood T cell repertoires in COVID-19. Sequencing was performed with immunoSEQ multiplex PCR; in TCRdb, only in-frame clones are kept and a portion is missing. Of over 100,000 clones listed, approximately 87% are singletons. The specimen sequenced was peripheral blood. Receptors were obtained from a woman aged 55-70 years with acute or convalescent COVID-19.

This clone was counted between two and nine times. The rearrangement joins TRBV29-1 to TRBJ1-3; 10 nucleotides agree with TRBD1. Germline V CDR1 and CDR2: SQVTM, ANQGSEA. This CDR3 region has 14 residues. V dropped 4 bases and J dropped 3; count of bases not matched to a gene: 3. CDR3 DNA sequence: TGCAGCGTTGGGACAGGGGGTTATGGAAACACCATATATTTT. Amino acids: CSVGTGGYGNTIYF.

The chain recombines TRBV12-3 or TRBV12-4 with TRBJ1-3; TRBD1 might be the D (5 bases). This CDR3 is built from 13 residues. V was shortened by 2 bases and J by 7 bases, with 9 bases between the two germline ends. The CDR3 DNA reads TGTGCCAGCAGTTTAAGTGCAGGGAACACCATATATTTT. Translated, it gives CASSLSAGNTIYF.

The rearrangement links TRBV28 to TRBJ2-3, with 9 bases that match TRBD1. The CDR3 is 13 residues long. Germline assignment: CDR1 MDHEN and CDR2 SYDVKM. With 7 bases clipped from V and 3 bases from J, the junction kept 2 bases outside the gene matches. The CDR3 loop reads CASTTGGTDTQYF. CDR3 DNA sequence: TGTGCCAGCACGACAGGGGGGACAGATACGCAGTATTTT.

V gene TRBV13 combines with J gene TRBJ2-3, with D perhaps TRBD1 (6 bases). V was clipped by 5 bases and J by 4 bases, with 19 bases between them. CDR3 length: 16 residues. Germline V gene lookup returns CDR1 PRHDT and CDR2 FYEKMQ (reference sequence). CDR3 amino acids: CASSPQGNAKADTQYF. In DNA form, the CDR3 reads TGTGCCAGCAGCCCACAGGGAAACGCAAAGGCAGATACGCAGTATTTT.

The J gene is TRBJ1-2, the V gene TRBV3-1 (or the pseudogene TRBV3-2), with D perhaps matching TRBD1 (5 bases). CDR3 length equals 14 residues. Trimming stripped 0 bases from V and 8 bases from J, with 13 bases between. Germline loops: CDR1 LGHDT, CDR2 YNNKEL (reference sequence). CDR3 nucleotides: TGTGCCAGCAGCCAAGAACCAGGGAAGAAAGGCTACACCTTC. This translates into CASSQEPGKKGYTF.

The chain has TRBV2 and TRBJ1-4; possible D gene TRBD1, 5 bases. V gave up 4 bases and J gave up 7 bases, with 13 bases separating them. Germline V gene data show CDR1 as SNHLY and CDR2 as FYNNEI. This CDR3 has 14 residues. The CDR3 is CASSGRGGSEKLFF. CDR3 coding DNA: TGTGCCAGCAGTGGCCGGGGGGGGAGTGAAAAACTGTTTTTT.

The genes are TRBV6-5 and TRBJ2-7; the D gene is possibly TRBD1 (6 bases). The CDR3 covers 15 residues. Germline CDR1 reads MNHEY; CDR2 reads SVGAGI. With 0 bases removed from V and 0 bases from J, the gap between germline ends came to 9 bases. The CDR3 coding sequence is TGTGCCAGCAGTTACTCAGGGGGTGGCTCCTACGAGCAGTACTTC. It specifies CASSYSGGGSYEQYF.

In its sample, this clone was seen a few times. The chain employs TRBV9 and TRBJ2-1, with 11 bases that match TRBD2. The V gene end was trimmed by 1 base and the J gene end by 9 bases; junction bases not matched to a gene: 3. The CDR3 runs 14 residues. Germline V CDR1 and CDR2: SGDLS, YYNGEE. The CDR3 DNA follows: TGTGCCAGCAGCGTACTCGGGACTAGCGGTGAGCAGTTCTTC. As protein: CASSVLGTSGEQFF.

V gene TRBV11-3 combines with J gene TRBJ2-2; no clear D gene. V dropped 0 bases and J dropped 6 bases, with 5 bases sitting between them. The CDR3 consists of 13 residues. CDR1 is SGHNT and CDR2 is YENEEA in the germline V gene. CDR3 nucleotide sequence: TGTGCCAGCAGCTTAGAGGCCGCCGGGGAGCTGTTTTTT. Translated, it gives CASSLEAAGELFF. Using reference TRBV11-3 and TRBJ2-2 for the parts outside the CDR3, the full variable domain is EAGVVQSPRYKIIEKKQPVAFWCNPISGHNTLYWYLQNLGQGPELLIRYENEEAVDDSQLPKDRFSAERLKGVDSTLKIQPAELGDSAVYLCASSLEAAGELFFGEGSRLTVL.

The chain links TRBV28 to TRBJ1-3; 7 nucleotides line up with TRBD1. The V gene end was trimmed by 5 bases and the J gene end by 0 bases; junction bases not matched to a gene: 4. The CDR3 contains 15 residues. Germline V gene data show CDR1 as MDHEN and CDR2 as SYDVKM. In DNA, the CDR3 is TGTGCCAGCAGTAACAGGGGCATCTCTGGAAACACCATATATTTT. Residues: CASSNRGISGNTIYF. Looking up the rest from reference TRBV28 and TRBJ1-3 gives the full variable domain: DVKVTQSSRYLVKRTGEKVFLECVQDMDHENMFWYRQDPGLGLRLIYFSYDVKMKEKGDIPEGYSVSREKKERFSLILESASTNQTSMYLCASSNRGISGNTIYFGEGSWLTVV.

This clone was seen a few times. This chain uses TRBV30 with TRBJ1-5; perhaps TRBD1 as D (6 bases). Trimming removed 6 bases from V and 4 bases from J, with 16 bases in between. CDR1 is GTSNPN and CDR2 is SVGIG in the germline V gene (reference sequence). The CDR3 sequence is 14 residues long. The CDR3 sequence: CACSTGTINQPQHF. DNA of the CDR3: TGTGCCTGCAGCACCGGGACAATTAATCAGCCCCAGCATTTT.

The chain links TRBV19 to TRBJ2-7, with 7 bases identical to TRBD1. CDR3 size: 15 residues. Germline lookup yields CDR1 LNHDA and CDR2 SQIVND (reference sequence). Losses at the gene ends were 6 bases for V and 3 bases for J; bases not matched to a gene: 11. This CDR3 is CASSPTGVLNYEQYF. CDR3 coding DNA: TGTGCCAGTAGCCCAACAGGGGTTCTAAACTACGAGCAGTACTTC. Full variable domain (outside the CDR3, taken from reference TRBV19 and TRBJ2-7): DGGITQSPKYLFRKEGQNVTLSCEQNLNHDAMYWYRQDPGQGLRLIYYSQIVNDFQKGDIAEGYSVSREKKESFPLTVTSAQKNPTAFYLCASSPTGVLNYEQYFGPGTRLTVT.

CDR3 in amino acids: CASSYGGLAYNEQFF. The CDR3 bases are TGTGCCAGCAGTTACGGGGGACTAGCTTACAATGAGCAGTTCTTC. This chain connects TRBV6-2 or TRBV6-3 to TRBJ2-1, with 9 nucleotides matching TRBD2. This CDR3 has 15 residues. Germline V CDR1 and CDR2: MNHEY, SVGEGT. Losses at the gene ends were 2 bases for V and 4 bases for J; bases not matched to a gene: 3.

The gene calls are TRBV7-9 and TRBJ2-1; perhaps TRBD2 as D (5 bases). Germline CDR1 and CDR2: SEHNR and FQNEAQ (reference sequence). The CDR3 is 15 amino acids. The ends were cut back, 9 bases at V and 1 base at J, with 16 bases in the middle. The CDR3, as DNA: TGTGCCAGTATAGCAGGCGGGTCGTCCTACAATGAGCAGTTCTTC. The encoded protein is CASIAGGSSYNEQFF.

The chain couples TRBV23-1 to TRBJ2-7; no reliable D call. TRBV23-1 is classed as an ORF, of uncertain function. Trimming removed 3 bases from V and 6 bases from J, with 12 bases in between. CDR3 length: 13 amino acids. The CDR3 sequence is CASSHFGQVEQYF. The CDR3 DNA sequence: TGCGCCAGCAGTCATTTTGGCCAGGTCGAGCAGTACTTC.

V usage is TRBV28 and J usage is TRBJ1-4; D not resolved. CDR3 size: 13 residues. Between the trimmed V and J ends, which lost 9 bases and 4 bases, there was a span of 12 bases. From germline, CDR1 is MDHEN and CDR2 SYDVKM. The CDR3 region is CASGRVVNEKLFF. The CDR3 DNA follows: TGTGCCAGTGGTAGAGTTGTTAATGAAAAACTGTTTTTT.